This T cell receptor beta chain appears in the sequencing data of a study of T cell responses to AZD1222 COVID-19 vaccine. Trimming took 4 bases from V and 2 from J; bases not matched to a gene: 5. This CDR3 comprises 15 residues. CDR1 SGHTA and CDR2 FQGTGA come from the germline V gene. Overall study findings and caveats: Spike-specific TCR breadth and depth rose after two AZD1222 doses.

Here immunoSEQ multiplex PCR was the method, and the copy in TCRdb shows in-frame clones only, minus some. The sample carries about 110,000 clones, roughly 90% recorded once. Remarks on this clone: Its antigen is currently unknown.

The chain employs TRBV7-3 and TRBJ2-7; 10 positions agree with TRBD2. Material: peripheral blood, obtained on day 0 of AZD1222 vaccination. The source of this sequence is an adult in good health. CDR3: CASSSTSGPTYEQYF. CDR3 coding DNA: TGTGCCAGCAGCTCGACTAGCGGGCCAACCTACGAGCAGTACTTC. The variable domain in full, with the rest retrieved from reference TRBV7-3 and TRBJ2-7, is GAGVSQTPSNKVTEKGKYVELRCDPISGHTALYWYRQSLGQGPEFLIYFQGTGAADDSGLPNDRFFAVRPEGSVSTLKIQRTERGDSAVYLCASSSTSGPTYEQYFGPGTRLTVT.